These 30 T cell receptor beta chains came from one sample sequenced in a study of CD8 T cells in Susac syndrome (dated by TCRdb to 2018 to 2020). The library was produced with the immunoSEQ multiplex PCR assay. RNA was extracted using the RNeasy kit, and roughly 0.5 to 1 microgram was reverse transcribed with random hexamers. TCRdb reprocessed the public reads (quality trimming at Q25 with fastp, clone calling with MiXCR) and kept in-frame beta chains. CDR3 protein duplicates are merged, each entry listing the most common genes and DNA. This sample lists some 180,000 distinct CDR3 sequences; roughly 94% were detected once. The ten top clones hold 0.099% of the sample. Specimen: CD4+ T cells from PBMCs. The receptors come from a human donor with Susac syndrome.

The chain is built from TRBV27 and TRBJ2-5, with D unresolved. With 0 bases removed from V and 1 base from J, the gap between germline ends came to 6 bases. The CDR3 covers 14 residues. Per the germline V gene, CDR1 is MNHEY and CDR2 is SMNVEV (reference sequence). Here the CDR3 reads CASSLSGIQETQYF. CDR3 nucleotide sequence: TGTGCCAGCAGTTTATCCGGAATCCAAGAGACCCAGTACTTC.

This clonotype showed up just once. The CDR3 is CASSWTSGITYEQYF. CDR3 in DNA: TGTGCCAGCAGCTGGACTAGCGGGATCACCTACGAGCAGTACTTC. The V gene is TRBV5-4, the J gene TRBJ2-7; 12 positions match TRBD2. Per germline, CDR1 SGHNT and CDR2 YYREEE (reference sequence). V lost 3 bases and J lost 2; bases outside the gene matches: 3. This CDR3 spans 15 amino acids.

CDR3 in amino acids: CASSLDPPGQGKLFF. In nucleotides, the CDR3 is TGTGCCAGCAGCTTGGATCCGCCGGGACAGGGAAAACTGTTTTTT. The chain employs TRBV5-5 and TRBJ1-4; 9 bases line up with TRBD1. Trimming cost V 0 bases and J 10 bases; bases outside gene matches: 7. In germline, CDR1 is SGHKS, CDR2 YYEKEE (reference sequence). There are 15 residues in the CDR3.

V is TRBV20-1 and J is TRBJ2-5; D possibly corresponds to TRBD1 (6 bases). From germline, CDR1 is DFQATT and CDR2 SNEGSKA (reference sequence). This CDR3 has 13 amino acids. The V end was cut by 6 bases, the J end by 0 bases, with 11 bases between. The CDR3 DNA reads TGCAGTGCAGGGGGAGAGTACCAAGAGACCCAGTACTTC. Protein sequence: CSAGGEYQETQYF.

This chain connects TRBV6-2 or TRBV6-3 to TRBJ1-2; D perhaps matches TRBD1 (5 bases). CDR1 is MNHEY and CDR2 is SVGEGT in the germline V gene. The CDR3 has 15 amino acids. Trimming pared 0 bases from V and 6 bases from J, leaving 14 bases between. CDR3 sequence: CASSYSGSRVHGYTF. The CDR3 region has the DNA TGTGCCAGCAGTTACTCGGGGTCCAGGGTGCATGGCTACACCTTC.

This clonotype was found once. This chain links TRBV5-1 with TRBJ2-3; 11 bases are shared with TRBD2. V dropped 4 bases and J dropped 6; count of bases not matched to a gene: 7. Germline V CDR1 and CDR2: SGHRS, YFSETQ. The CDR3 spans 15 residues. CDR3 in amino acids: CASSILAGAGDTQYF. The CDR3 region has the DNA TGCGCCAGCAGCATACTAGCGGGAGCCGGCGATACGCAGTATTTT.

V usage is TRBV6-5 and J usage is TRBJ1-2, with 8 bases that match TRBD1. From germline, CDR1 is MNHEY and CDR2 SVGAGI. The CDR3 is 17 amino acids. V trimming: 4 bases; J trimming: 5 bases; junction bases outside the gene matches: 15. The DNA for the CDR3 is TGTGCCAGCAGTTCGAGGACAGGGAGTCACAACCTTTATGGCTACACCTTC. This codes for CASSSRTGSHNLYGYTF.

V gene TRBV24-1 combines with J gene TRBJ2-1, with 8 nucleotides matching TRBD2. Germline values: CDR1 KGHDR, CDR2 SFDVKD. The J segment lost 7 bases and the V segment lost 4 bases, leaving 8 bases of the junction unmatched. This CDR3 comprises 15 residues. The CDR3 here is CATSDTSGRRNEQFF. Written as DNA, the CDR3 is TGTGCCACCAGTGACACTAGCGGAAGAAGAAATGAGCAGTTCTTC.

V and J are TRBV6-5 and TRBJ2-1; 7 bases agree with TRBD1. Trimming cost V 5 bases and J 15 bases; bases outside gene matches: 13. CDR3 length equals 13 residues. Looked up from germline, CDR1 is MNHEY and CDR2 is SVGAGI. The CDR3 sequence: CASSKTGLEGSFF. Written as DNA, the CDR3 is TGTGCCAGCAGTAAGACAGGGCTGGAAGGATCGTTCTTC.

The rearrangement links TRBV5-1 to TRBJ1-1; tentatively, D is TRBD1 (6 bases). Between the trimmed V and J ends, which lost 0 bases and 1 base, there was a span of 10 bases. Germline V gives CDR1 SGHRS, CDR2 YFSETQ. This CDR3 contains 15 residues. The CDR3 here is CASSLAGGWNTEAFF. The CDR3 DNA follows: TGCGCCAGCAGCTTGGCGGGGGGCTGGAACACTGAAGCTTTCTTT.

The V gene is TRBV11-2, the J gene TRBJ2-7; TRBD1 aligns across 11 bases. Germline V gene data show CDR1 as SGHAT and CDR2 as FQNNGV. The CDR3 is 15 amino acids. V lost 5 bases and J lost 4; bases outside the gene matches: 7. The CDR3 DNA is TGTGCCAGCAGCCCGATGGACAGGGGGCTTTACGAGCAGTACTTC. Translating gives CASSPMDRGLYEQYF.

This clonotype has a single count. The CDR3 sequence is CASSYRVTEAFF. The CDR3 DNA reads TGTGCCAGCAGCTACAGGGTTACTGAAGCTTTCTTT. The chain has TRBV28 and TRBJ1-1, with D maybe TRBD1 (6 bases). Germline CDR1 reads MDHEN; CDR2 reads SYDVKM. The CDR3 extends over 12 amino acids. V shed 6 bases and J shed 5 bases, with 10 bases lying between them.

The chain couples TRBV5-4 to TRBJ2-3; D unresolved. V dropped 7 bases and J dropped 3 bases, with 15 bases sitting between them. This CDR3 spans 14 amino acids. Germline V gene data show CDR1 as SGHNT and CDR2 as YYREEE (reference sequence). In nucleotides, the CDR3 is TGTGCCAGCGCCCTGGGCGTAGGTACAGATACGCAGTATTTT. As protein: CASALGVGTDTQYF.

The chain has TRBV19 and TRBJ2-2; 9 bases are a match to TRBD1. This CDR3 is built from 15 residues. The germline CDR1 and CDR2 sequences are LNHDA and SQIVND (reference sequence). Unmatched junction bases numbered 5, after V lost 6 bases and J lost 3 bases. The CDR3 region is CASREQGADTGELFF. The CDR3 nucleotides read TGTGCCAGTAGGGAACAGGGGGCGGACACCGGGGAGCTGTTTTTT.

V is TRBV7-8 and J is TRBJ2-1; D uncertain. This CDR3 spans 15 amino acids. CDR1 is SGHVS and CDR2 is FQNEAQ in the germline V gene. Trimming took off 3 bases at V and 4 bases at J, with 13 bases between the two ends. The CDR3 reads CASSFQPARYNEQFF. The CDR3 region has the DNA TGTGCCAGCAGCTTTCAACCCGCAAGATACAATGAGCAGTTCTTC.

This clonotype occurred once. V gene TRBV28 combines with J gene TRBJ2-1, with TRBD1 matching 8 bases. Losses at the gene ends were 4 bases for V and 4 bases for J; bases not matched to a gene: 9. Germline V gene data show CDR1 as MDHEN and CDR2 as SYDVKM. The CDR3 sequence is 16 residues long. CDR3 amino acids: CASSSLSRTGYNEQFF. CDR3 DNA: TGTGCCAGCAGTTCCCTCTCTCGGACAGGGTACAATGAGCAGTTCTTC.

J is TRBJ2-3 and V is TRBV20-1; 8 nucleotides match TRBD2. V was clipped by 5 bases and J by 2 bases; unmatched bases: 3. Germline-derived CDR1 and CDR2 are DFQATT and SNEGSKA (reference sequence). The CDR3 sequence is 13 residues long. CDR3 nucleotide sequence: TGCAGTGCTTTACTAGCGGCCACAGATACGCAGTATTTT. Protein product: CSALLAATDTQYF.

The chain is built from TRBV30 and TRBJ1-2; D perhaps matches TRBD1 (5 bases). Germline assignment: CDR1 GTSNPN and CDR2 SVGIG (reference sequence). V shed 4 bases and J shed 5 bases, with 8 bases lying between them. The CDR3 runs 11 residues. The CDR3 nucleotides read TGTGCCTGGATTAGGGGATATGGCTACACCTTC. It translates to CAWIRGYGYTF.

V is TRBV4-3 and J is TRBJ1-2; D is unresolved. The V gene lost 4 bases and the J gene lost 3 bases, with 21 bases spanning the gap. Germline CDR1 LGHNA, CDR2 YSLEER. There are 17 residues in the CDR3. The CDR3 DNA sequence: TGCGCCAGCAGCCCAACGCGAGTCGGCCGACTATACTATGGCTACACCTTC. Residues: CASSPTRVGRLYYGYTF.

The genes are TRBV4-2 and TRBJ2-2; D is unresolved. The CDR3 has 13 amino acids. V lost 3 bases, J lost 6 bases, and 8 bases lay in between. CDR1 is LGHNA and CDR2 is YNFKEQ in the germline V gene. In DNA, the CDR3 is TGTGCCAGCAGCCAGGAAGGCTCCGGGGAGCTGTTTTTT. This encodes CASSQEGSGELFF.

The rearrangement links TRBV20-1 to TRBJ1-3; possibly TRBD1 for D (5 bases). The ends were cut back, 5 bases at V and 8 bases at J, with 25 bases in the middle. CDR3 length: 16 amino acids. The germline V gene encodes CDR1 DFQATT and CDR2 SNEGSKA (reference sequence). The CDR3 sequence is CSAPGGGYGAGHTIYF. CDR3 nucleotide sequence: TGCAGTGCTCCCGGGGGGGGTTATGGGGCAGGACACACCATATATTTT.

In nucleotides, the CDR3 is TGCGCCAGCAGACCACCGGGACACATATCCTCCGGCTACACCTTC. Translated, it gives CASRPPGHISSGYTF. V usage is TRBV10-2 and J usage is TRBJ1-2; tentative D call: TRBD1 (6 bases). CDR1 and CDR2 (germline): WSHSY, SAAADI. This CDR3 region has 15 residues. V lost 6 bases and J lost 8, with 22 bases in between.

This clonotype occurred once. This sequence joins TRBV6-5 and TRBJ1-5; possibly TRBD1 for D (6 bases). The length of the CDR3 is 14 residues. Germline assignment: CDR1 MNHEY and CDR2 SVGAGI. V was cut by 8 bases and J by 2 bases, with 13 bases left in between. For the CDR3, the DNA is TGTGCCAGCTCGGACAGCCGGGGCAATCAGCCCCAGCATTTT. Translating it yields CASSDSRGNQPQHF.

The chain combines TRBV14 with TRBJ2-5; TRBD1 aligns across 7 bases. V gave up 2 bases and J gave up 1 base; unmatched junction bases: 4. Germline loops: CDR1 SGHDN, CDR2 FVKESK. The CDR3 contains 15 residues. Here the CDR3 reads CASSQIGTVQETQYF. For the CDR3, the DNA is TGTGCCAGCAGCCAAATTGGGACAGTCCAAGAGACCCAGTACTTC.

The J gene is TRBJ1-4, the V gene TRBV3-1, with no clear D. The CDR3 has 15 amino acids. Looked up from germline, CDR1 is LGHDT and CDR2 is YNNKEL (reference sequence). Between the trimmed V and J ends, which lost 4 bases and 5 bases, there was a span of 14 bases. The CDR3 coding sequence is TGTGCCAGCAGCCCGGCCGGGCGGTCAAATGAAAAACTGTTTTTT. As protein: CASSPAGRSNEKLFF.

The chain combines TRBV20-1 with TRBJ2-3, with D possibly matching TRBD2 (7 bases). The germline V gene has CDR1 DFQATT and CDR2 SNEGSKA (reference sequence). CDR3 length: 13 residues. Trimming took 4 bases from V and 1 from J, leaving 9 bases between them. In DNA, the CDR3 is TGCAGTGCTATGGGGGGGCGCACAGATACGCAGTATTTT. Translated, it gives CSAMGGRTDTQYF.

This chain uses TRBV5-1 with TRBJ2-1, with 8 bases lining up with TRBD2. J lost 9 bases, V lost 0 bases, and 14 bases had no gene match. Germline V gene lookup returns CDR1 SGHRS and CDR2 YFSETQ. This CDR3 spans 17 amino acids. The CDR3 DNA reads TGCGCCAGCAGCTTGGATCCGGGGACTAGGGGAGGGACTGAGCAGTTCTTC. It is translated as CASSLDPGTRGGTEQFF.

The rearrangement links TRBV7-2 to TRBJ2-7; 8 positions match TRBD2. The CDR3 spans 15 residues. Looked up from germline, CDR1 is SGHTA and CDR2 is FQGNSA. Trimming removed 5 bases from V and 6 bases from J; junction bases left unmatched: 12. The CDR3 DNA is TGTGCCAGCAGCGCGGCGGGACTAGGATTTAGCGAGCAGTACTTC. Its translation: CASSAAGLGFSEQYF.

V usage is TRBV29-1 and J usage is TRBJ2-1; D is possibly TRBD2 (5 bases). Germline CDR1 is SQVTM and CDR2 is ANQGSEA. This CDR3 comprises 14 residues. CDR3 DNA sequence: TGCAGTTACTCTCCCGGCAGCGGCGACAATGAGCAGTTCTTC. Amino acids: CSYSPGSGDNEQFF.

The V gene is TRBV5-1, the J gene TRBJ1-1, with D perhaps TRBD1 (5 bases). This CDR3 comprises 13 residues. In germline, CDR1 is SGHRS, CDR2 YFSETQ. The germline V and J ends were trimmed by 0 bases and 6 bases, with 9 bases remaining between them. The CDR3 loop is CASSLGGGAEAFF. The CDR3, as DNA: TGCGCCAGCAGCTTGGGGGGGGGTGCTGAAGCTTTCTTT.